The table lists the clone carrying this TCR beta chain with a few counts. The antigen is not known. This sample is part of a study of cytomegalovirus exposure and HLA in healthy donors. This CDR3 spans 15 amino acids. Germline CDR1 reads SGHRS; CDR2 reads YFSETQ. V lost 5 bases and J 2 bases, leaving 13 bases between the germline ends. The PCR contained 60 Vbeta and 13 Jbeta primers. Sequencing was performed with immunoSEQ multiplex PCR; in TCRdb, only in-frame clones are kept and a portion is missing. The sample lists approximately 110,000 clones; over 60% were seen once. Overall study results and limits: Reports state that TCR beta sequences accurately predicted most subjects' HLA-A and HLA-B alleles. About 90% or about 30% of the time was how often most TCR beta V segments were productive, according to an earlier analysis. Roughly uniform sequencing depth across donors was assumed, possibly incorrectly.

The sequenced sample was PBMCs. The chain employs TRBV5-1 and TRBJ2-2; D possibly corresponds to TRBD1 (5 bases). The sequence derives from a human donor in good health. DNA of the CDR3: TGCGCCAGCAGTCGCTGGACATCAAACACCGGGGAGCTGTTTTTT. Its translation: CASSRWTSNTGELFF.